The 16 T cell receptor beta chains below all came from one sample that was sequenced in a study of shared clonotypes between healthy human individuals. Data came from immunoSEQ multiplex PCR; TCRdb stores just in-frame clones and leaves some out. The sample yields some 790,000 clones, roughly two thirds seen once. What was sequenced was memory CD4+ T cells sorted from blood. Regarding subset: CD45RA-negative fraction. The receptors were gathered from a woman aged 30 to 39 in good health.

The CDR3 reads CASSWDRGRTGEQFF. As DNA, the CDR3 is TGTGCCAGCAGCTGGGACAGGGGGCGGACCGGCGAGCAGTTCTTC. The chain uses TRBV5-8 and TRBJ2-1; TRBD1 matches 12 bases. The J segment lost 10 bases and the V segment lost 3 bases, leaving 8 bases of the junction unmatched. CDR3 size: 15 residues. Germline-derived CDR1 and CDR2 are SGHTS and YDEGEE.

V usage is TRBV7-3 and J usage is TRBJ2-2, with 9 bases lining up with TRBD2. Unmatched junction bases numbered 3, after V lost 4 bases and J lost 0 bases. Germline CDR1 SGHTA, CDR2 FQGTGA. There are 16 residues in the CDR3. The CDR3, as DNA: TGTGCCAGCAGCTGGGCTAGCGGGGCGAACACCGGGGAGCTGTTTTTT. Amino acid sequence: CASSWASGANTGELFF.

The chain has TRBV10-3 and TRBJ2-1; a weak D match, TRBD2 (6 bases). The CDR3 is made up of 14 amino acids. CDR1 ENHRY and CDR2 SYGVKD come from the germline V gene. V was pared by 2 bases and J by 7 bases, with 12 bases between. Written as DNA, the CDR3 is TGTGCCATCAGTGAGCAGACTAGGTTGAATGAGCAGTTCTTC. Protein: CAISEQTRLNEQFF.

The rearrangement links TRBV5-1 to TRBJ1-4; no clear D gene. Trimming removed 5 bases from V and 8 bases from J, with 13 bases in between. The CDR3 covers 13 residues. Germline CDR1 reads SGHRS; CDR2 reads YFSETQ. The CDR3 sequence is CASRGDGLEKLFF. The CDR3 region has the DNA TGCGCCAGCAGGGGCGACGGACTCGAAAAACTGTTTTTT.

The V gene is TRBV28, the J gene TRBJ1-2, with a weak D call TRBD1 (5 bases). With 6 bases removed from V and 4 bases from J, the gap between germline ends came to 15 bases. The CDR3 runs to 14 residues. Germline V gene data show CDR1 as MDHEN and CDR2 as SYDVKM. The CDR3 here is CASSSAQGIYGYTF. CDR3 in DNA: TGTGCCAGCAGCTCCGCCCAGGGTATCTATGGCTACACCTTC.

The chain links TRBV4-2 to TRBJ2-1, with 8 bases aligning to TRBD2. Germline CDR1 reads LGHNA; CDR2 reads YNFKEQ. V shed 4 bases and J 6 bases; nucleotides not matched to a gene: 5. The length of the CDR3 is 14 residues. The CDR3 region has the DNA TGTGCCAGCAGCCCCCAGACTAGCGTCAATGAGCAGTTCTTC. It codes for CASSPQTSVNEQFF.

The genes are TRBV18 and TRBJ2-7; the match to TRBD1 covers 8 bases. Germline-derived CDR1 and CDR2 are KGHSH and LQKENI. Trimming removed 4 bases from V and 7 bases from J; junction bases left unmatched: 12. The CDR3 contains 15 residues. CDR3 DNA: TGTGCCAGCTCACGGCTAGGACAGGGTGCCCTGGAGCAGTACTTC. Protein: CASSRLGQGALEQYF. Supplemented by reference TRBV18 and TRBJ2-7, the full variable domain reads NAGVMQNPRHLVRRRGQEARLRCSPMKGHSHVYWYRQLPEEGLKFMVYLQKENIIDESGMPKERFSAEFPKEGPSILRIQQVVRGDSAAYFCASSRLGQGALEQYFGPGTRLTVT.

The V and J genes are TRBV19 and TRBJ1-1; 12 nucleotides match TRBD1. The CDR3 has 17 residues. Losses at the gene ends were 4 bases for V and 5 bases for J; bases not matched to a gene: 11. CDR1 LNHDA and CDR2 SQIVND come from the germline V gene (reference sequence). CDR3 DNA: TGTGCCAGTAGTAGTGCCGGGACAGGGGGCGTGGGAACTGAAGCTTTCTTT. This sequence encodes CASSSAGTGGVGTEAFF. The entire variable domain, with the rest obtained from reference TRBV19 and TRBJ1-1, is as follows: DGGITQSPKYLFRKEGQNVTLSCEQNLNHDAMYWYRQDPGQGLRLIYYSQIVNDFQKGDIAEGYSVSREKKESFPLTVTSAQKNPTAFYLCASSSAGTGGVGTEAFFGQGTRLTVV.

V and J are TRBV7-9 and TRBJ1-2, with D possibly TRBD1 on 5 matching bases. The CDR3 loop spans 15 amino acids. The V and J ends lost 2 bases and 1 base respectively, with 11 bases between them. From germline, CDR1 is SEHNR and CDR2 FQNEAQ (reference sequence). This chain's CDR3 is CASSLQGRFNYGYTF. The DNA of the CDR3 is TGTGCCAGCAGCTTACAGGGTCGGTTTAACTATGGCTACACCTTC.

The chain is built from TRBV28 and TRBJ2-2, with 9 bases identical to TRBD1. Germline V gene data show CDR1 as MDHEN and CDR2 as SYDVKM. CDR3 length: 15 residues. V dropped 5 bases and J dropped 5; count of bases not matched to a gene: 6. The chain's CDR3 is CASSRLDRGTGELFF. CDR3 DNA: TGTGCCAGCAGTCGACTGGACAGGGGTACCGGGGAGCTGTTTTTT.

This clone turned up a few times. The V call is TRBV27, the J call TRBJ2-5; 8 positions match TRBD2. The germline V gene encodes CDR1 MNHEY and CDR2 SMNVEV (reference sequence). V was clipped by 4 bases and J by 13 bases; unmatched bases: 11. The CDR3 runs to 13 residues. CDR3 DNA: TGTGCCAGCAGTTCCCTACCTTCCGGGACTAGGTACTTC. Translation: CASSSLPSGTRYF.

V is TRBV5-4 and J is TRBJ2-3; D possibly corresponds to TRBD1 (6 bases). Between the trimmed V and J ends, which lost 2 bases and 6 bases, there was a span of 10 bases. This CDR3 region has 13 residues. Germline V CDR1 and CDR2: SGHNT, YYREEE (reference sequence). CDR3 DNA: TGTGCCAGCAGCTTCCAGGGGTCCGATACGCAGTATTTT. Translating it yields CASSFQGSDTQYF.

The rearrangement uses TRBV6-1 and TRBJ2-2; D is undetermined. Trimming took off 6 bases at V and 4 bases at J, with 15 bases between the two ends. This CDR3 region has 15 residues. From germline, CDR1 is MNHNS and CDR2 SASEGT. The chain's CDR3 is CASRATSSPTGELFF. The DNA for the CDR3 is TGTGCCAGCAGGGCTACCTCTAGTCCCACCGGGGAGCTGTTTTTT.

This rearrangement joins TRBV29-1 to TRBJ2-7; D is possibly TRBD2 (6 bases). Germline loops: CDR1 SQVTM, CDR2 ANQGSEA. The CDR3 is 12 amino acids. V was pared by 3 bases and J by 2 bases, with 8 bases between. CDR3 sequence (DNA): TGCAGCGTTGAGGAGGGGACCTACGAGCAGTACTTC. Translated: CSVEEGTYEQYF.

The chain is built from TRBV29-1 and TRBJ1-2; possibly TRBD1 for D (5 bases). Per the germline V gene, CDR1 is SQVTM and CDR2 is ANQGSEA. Trimming removed 2 bases from V and 4 bases from J, with 14 bases in between. The CDR3 sequence is 14 residues long. In DNA, the CDR3 is TGCAGCGTTGAACCTCTAGGGGTGGGCTATGGCTACACCTTC. Translation: CSVEPLGVGYGYTF. Complete variable domain (other parts from reference TRBV29-1 and TRBJ1-2): SAVISQKPSRDICQRGTSLTIQCQVDSQVTMMFWYRQQPGQSLTLIATANQGSEATYESGFVIDKFPISRPNLTFSTLTVSNMSPEDSSIYLCSVEPLGVGYGYTFGSGTRLTVV.

The chain links TRBV19 to TRBJ1-4; possibly TRBD1 for D (6 bases). With 4 bases removed from V and 6 bases from J, the gap between germline ends came to 15 bases. The CDR3 length is 15 residues. CDR1 and CDR2 from the germline V gene are LNHDA and SQIVND (reference sequence). CDR3 nucleotides: TGTGCCAGTAGTACACTGGACAGAGAGCATGAAAAACTGTTTTTT. Protein sequence: CASSTLDREHEKLFF.